A single sample is the source of the 17 T cell receptor beta chains below, sequenced in a study of blood T cell repertoires in COVID-19. Data came from immunoSEQ multiplex PCR; TCRdb stores just in-frame clones and leaves some out. Here the sample spans 110,000 or so clones, 85% being singletons. The specimen sequenced was peripheral blood. All receptors come from a human donor in a cohort sampled during active COVID-19.

The chain employs TRBV29-1 and TRBJ1-5; D is perhaps TRBD1 (6 bases). CDR3 length equals 12 residues. V lost 4 bases, J lost 7 bases, and 11 bases lay in between. Germline loops: CDR1 SQVTM, CDR2 ANQGSEA. The CDR3 DNA follows: TGCAGCGTTGTACAGGGAGAGCAGCCCCAGCATTTT. This encodes CSVVQGEQPQHF.

The chain employs TRBV13 and TRBJ2-1; 9 bases are a match to TRBD2. The CDR3 covers 15 residues. V lost 5 bases, J lost 8 bases, and 10 bases stayed unmatched. The germline CDR1 and CDR2 sequences are PRHDT and FYEKMQ (reference sequence). Here the CDR3 reads CASSLRLAAGYEQFF. The CDR3 coding sequence is TGTGCCAGCAGCCTAAGACTAGCGGCGGGGTATGAGCAGTTCTTC.

CDR3 in amino acids: CASSGSDRATAFF. DNA of the CDR3: TGTGCCAGCAGTGGATCGGACAGGGCAACGGCTTTCTTT. The rearrangement links TRBV12-3 or TRBV12-4 to TRBJ1-1; 8 nucleotides align to TRBD1. The CDR3 runs 13 residues. The junction had 10 bases not matched to a gene; V was cut back by 5 bases and J by 11 bases.

The V gene is TRBV18, the J gene TRBJ2-5, with 13 bases lining up with TRBD2. Germline V gives CDR1 KGHSH, CDR2 LQKENI. This CDR3 is 16 amino acids long. V lost 4 bases, J lost 2 bases, and 4 bases stayed unmatched. The DNA of the CDR3 is TGTGCCAGCTCACTTCGGACTAGCGGGGGACAAGAGACCCAGTACTTC. The encoded protein is CASSLRTSGGQETQYF.

The chain couples TRBV19 to TRBJ2-4; D gene uncertain. Germline CDR1 and CDR2: LNHDA and SQIVND (reference sequence). CDR3 length equals 11 residues. The V and J ends lost 4 bases and 5 bases respectively, with 3 bases between them. CDR3: CASSTENIQYF. CDR3 nucleotides: TGTGCCAGTAGTACCGAAAACATTCAGTACTTC.

CDR3 nucleotides: TGCACCAGCAGCTTCACCGGGACTAGCGGGGAGTACGAGCAGTACTTC. It specifies CTSSFTGTSGEYEQYF. The V call is TRBV1, the J call TRBJ2-7; the table's D call TRBD2 went unverified against the DNA. TRBV1 is tagged as a pseudogene. This CDR3 has 16 amino acids.

This clone was seen only a few times. The J gene is TRBJ2-1, the V gene TRBV25-1; 8 bases fit TRBD2. Germline CDR1 MGHDK, CDR2 SYGVNS. J was trimmed by 4 bases and V by 4 bases; bases with no gene match: 6. The length of the CDR3 is 15 residues. This CDR3 reads CASSGLAGIYNEQFF. Here the CDR3 DNA reads TGTGCCAGCAGTGGTTTAGCGGGAATTTACAATGAGCAGTTCTTC.

The chain has TRBV29-1 and TRBJ2-4; 8 bases fit TRBD1. With 3 bases clipped from V and 3 bases from J, the junction kept 10 bases outside the gene matches. CDR3 length: 16 residues. Germline loops: CDR1 SQVTM, CDR2 ANQGSEA. This CDR3 is CSVEAPGGAGKNIQYF. The CDR3 bases are TGCAGCGTTGAGGCCCCAGGGGGCGCGGGCAAAAACATTCAGTACTTC.

The chain couples TRBV24-1 to TRBJ2-3, with D possibly being TRBD2 (5 bases). The CDR3 is 20 residues long. V was shortened by 0 bases and J by 0 bases, with 21 bases between the two germline ends. Germline V lookup: CDR1 KGHDR, CDR2 SFDVKD. CDR3 region: CATSDLRGSAAPTSTDTQYF. The CDR3 DNA follows: TGTGCCACCAGTGATTTGCGGGGTAGCGCGGCTCCTACTAGCACAGATACGCAGTATTTT.

V is TRBV11-3 and J is TRBJ1-5, with a tentative D call TRBD1 (5 bases). CDR1 is SGHNT, CDR2 YENEEA, per germline. CDR3 length equals 19 residues. Trimming stripped 2 bases from V and 4 bases from J, with 24 bases between. The CDR3 DNA reads as TGTGCCAGCAGCTTATTTCTCGCCGGGAGGGGTAGGCAGAATCAGCCCCAGCATTTT. Translated: CASSLFLAGRGRQNQPQHF.

The chain recombines TRBV19 with TRBJ1-4; a possible D gene is TRBD1 (6 bases). CDR1 and CDR2 from the germline V gene are LNHDA and SQIVND (reference sequence). V was trimmed by 4 bases and J by 4 bases, leaving 16 bases between them. The CDR3 spans 16 residues. Here the CDR3 DNA reads TGTGCCAGTAGTACCCGACAGGATCGTTATAATGAAAAACTGTTTTTT. It specifies CASSTRQDRYNEKLFF.

The rearrangement uses TRBV3-1 (or the pseudogene TRBV3-2) and TRBJ1-2, with D tentatively TRBD1 (5 bases). The V end lost 2 bases, the J end lost 5 bases, and 15 bases lay between the germline ends. Germline V CDR1 and CDR2: LGHDT, YNNKEL (reference sequence). CDR3 length: 15 amino acids. CDR3 sequence (DNA): TGTGCCAGCAGCCAAACCGGGGGTCGGAGGTATGGCTACACCTTC. It specifies CASSQTGGRRYGYTF.

The chain uses TRBV14 and TRBJ1-1; TRBD1 might be the D (5 bases). With 1 base removed from V and 2 bases from J, the gap between germline ends came to 11 bases. This CDR3 comprises 15 residues. Germline V gives CDR1 SGHDN, CDR2 FVKESK. The CDR3 DNA sequence: TGTGCCAGCAGCCAAGTATTGGGGACTAACACTGAAGCTTTCTTT. Its protein is CASSQVLGTNTEAFF.

V and J are TRBV7-2 and TRBJ2-7; D is perhaps TRBD2 (7 bases). Germline-derived CDR1 and CDR2 are SGHTA and FQGNSA. V lost 0 bases and J 1 base, leaving 16 bases between the germline ends. This CDR3 contains 17 residues. The CDR3 spells CASSLASLAGASYEQYF. CDR3 DNA sequence: TGTGCCAGCAGCTTAGCGTCACTGGCGGGGGCGTCCTACGAGCAGTACTTC.

V usage is TRBV6-2 or TRBV6-3 and J usage is TRBJ2-7; unclear D gene. CDR1 is MNHEY, CDR2 SVGEGT, per germline. The CDR3 length is 15 residues. V dropped 2 bases and J dropped 6 bases, with 17 bases sitting between them. CDR3 protein: CASSYVPRLPLEQYF. DNA of the CDR3: TGTGCCAGCAGTTACGTCCCCAGACTTCCCCTCGAGCAGTACTTC.

V is TRBV4-1 and J is TRBJ1-5, with D unclear. V was pared by 0 bases and J by 4 bases, with 7 bases between. The CDR3 length is 14 residues. Germline CDR1 and CDR2: MGHRA and YSYEKL. This CDR3 is CASSQEADNQPQHF. CDR3 in DNA: TGCGCCAGCAGCCAAGAGGCAGATAATCAGCCCCAGCATTTT.

This chain connects TRBV27 to TRBJ2-7; tentatively, D is TRBD1 (5 bases). This CDR3 comprises 17 residues. Trimming took 7 bases from V and 1 from J, leaving 23 bases between them. Germline V CDR1 and CDR2: MNHEY, SMNVEV (reference sequence). The CDR3 sequence is CASTPRITKGNSYEQYF. Here the CDR3 DNA reads TGTGCCAGCACCCCCCGCATTACAAAGGGGAATTCCTACGAGCAGTACTTC.